This T cell receptor (beta chain) was observed in a study of blood T cell repertoires in COVID-19. Looking at the study overall: The United States, Italy and Spain supplied acute and convalescent COVID-19 samples. T cells, B-cell-depleted T cells, or PBMCs provided the cDNA or gDNA that served as material.

Under the authors' procedure: Amplifying reference gene primers gave estimates of nucleated cell counts. Sequencing used immunoSEQ multiplex PCR; TCRdb keeps in-frame clones, though not all of them. That table supplies the V and J calls and clone size; D and trimming were determined from the DNA. The data contain about 160,000 clones, 82% of them singletons. The CDR3 is made up of 12 amino acids. V was trimmed by 7 bases and J by 1 base, leaving 7 bases between them. In germline, CDR1 is LGHDT, CDR2 YNNKEL (reference sequence). This TCR came from an elderly woman with active or convalescent COVID-19. This sequence joins TRBV3-1 (or the pseudogene TRBV3-2) and TRBJ1-1, with D perhaps TRBD1 (5 bases). The sample consisted of peripheral blood. CDR3 DNA: TGTGCCAGCACGGGGGGGAACACTGAAGCTTTCTTT. Translating it yields CASTGGNTEAFF.